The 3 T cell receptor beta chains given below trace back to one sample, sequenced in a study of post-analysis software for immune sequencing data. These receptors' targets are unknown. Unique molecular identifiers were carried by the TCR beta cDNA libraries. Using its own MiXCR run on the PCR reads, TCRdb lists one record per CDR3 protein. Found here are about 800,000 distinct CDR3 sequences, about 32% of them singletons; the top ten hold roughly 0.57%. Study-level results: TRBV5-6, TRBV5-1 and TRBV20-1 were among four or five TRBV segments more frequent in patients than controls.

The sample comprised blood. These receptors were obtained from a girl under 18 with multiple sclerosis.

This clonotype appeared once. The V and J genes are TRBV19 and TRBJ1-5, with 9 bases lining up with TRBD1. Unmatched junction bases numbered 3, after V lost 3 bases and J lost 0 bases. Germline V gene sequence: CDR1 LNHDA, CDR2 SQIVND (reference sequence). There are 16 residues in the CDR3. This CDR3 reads CASSMLDRGSNQPQHF. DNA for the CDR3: TGTGCCAGTAGTATGTTGGACAGGGGTAGCAATCAGCCCCAGCATTTT. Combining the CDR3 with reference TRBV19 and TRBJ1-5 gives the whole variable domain DGGITQSPKYLFRKEGQNVTLSCEQNLNHDAMYWYRQDPGQGLRLIYYSQIVNDFQKGDIAEGYSVSREKKESFPLTVTSAQKNPTAFYLCASSMLDRGSNQPQHFGDGTRLSIL.

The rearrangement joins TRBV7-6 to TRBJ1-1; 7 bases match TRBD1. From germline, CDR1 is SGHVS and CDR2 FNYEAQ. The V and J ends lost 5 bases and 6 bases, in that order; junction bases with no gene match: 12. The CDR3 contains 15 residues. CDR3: CASSPRQGVFAEAFF. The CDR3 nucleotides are TGTGCCAGCAGCCCCCGACAGGGAGTATTCGCTGAAGCTTTCTTT.

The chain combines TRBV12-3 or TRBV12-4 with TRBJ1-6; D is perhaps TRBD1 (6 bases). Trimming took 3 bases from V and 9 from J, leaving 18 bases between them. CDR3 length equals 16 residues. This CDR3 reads CASSLDRRTRGSPLHF. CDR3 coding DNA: TGTGCCAGCAGTTTGGACAGACGAACTCGGGGTTCACCCCTCCACTTT.